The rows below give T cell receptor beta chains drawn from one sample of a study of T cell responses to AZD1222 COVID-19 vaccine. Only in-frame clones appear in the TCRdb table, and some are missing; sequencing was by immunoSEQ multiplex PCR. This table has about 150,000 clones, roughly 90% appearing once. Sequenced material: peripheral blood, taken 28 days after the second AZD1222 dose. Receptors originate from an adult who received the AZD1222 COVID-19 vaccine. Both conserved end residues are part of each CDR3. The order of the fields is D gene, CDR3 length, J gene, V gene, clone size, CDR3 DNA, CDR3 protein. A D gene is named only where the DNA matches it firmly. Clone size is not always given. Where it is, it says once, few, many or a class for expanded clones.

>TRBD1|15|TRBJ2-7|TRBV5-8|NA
TGTGCCAGCAGCCCCAGGGACAGGATCTCCTACGAGCAGTACTTC
CASSPRDRISYEQYF
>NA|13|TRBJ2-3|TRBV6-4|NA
TGTGCCAGCAGTGAATGGGCGGCAGATACGCAGTATTTT
CASSEWAADTQYF
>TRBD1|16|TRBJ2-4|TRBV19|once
TGTGCCAGTAGTACCTGGACAGGGAGCCACAAAAACATTCAGTACTTC
CASSTWTGSHKNIQYF
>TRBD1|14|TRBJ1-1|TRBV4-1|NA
TGCGCCAGCAGCCACGGACAGGGGAACACTGAAGCTTTCTTT
CASSHGQGNTEAFF
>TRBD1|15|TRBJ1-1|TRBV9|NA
TGTGCCAGCAGCGTCAGGGGGCAGTCGAACACTGAAGCTTTCTTT
CASSVRGQSNTEAFF
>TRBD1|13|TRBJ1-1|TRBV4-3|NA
TGCGCCAGCAGCCAGTACCGGGACAGAGAAGCTTTCTTT
CASSQYRDREAFF
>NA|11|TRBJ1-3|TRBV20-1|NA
TGCAGTGCTAGTCGAGGAAACACCATATATTTT
CSASRGNTIYF
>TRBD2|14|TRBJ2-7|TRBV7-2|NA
TGTGCCAGCAGCCTGCAGCGGGAGAGGGGCGAGCAGTACTTC
CASSLQRERGEQYF
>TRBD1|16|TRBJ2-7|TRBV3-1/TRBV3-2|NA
TGTGCCAGCAGCCAAGATCTTCGGACAGGGGGCTACGAGCAGTACTTC
CASSQDLRTGGYEQYF
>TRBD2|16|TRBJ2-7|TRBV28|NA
TGTGCCAGCAGTTTACCCCCGGGACTAGCGAACTACGAGCAGTACTTC
CASSLPPGLANYEQYF
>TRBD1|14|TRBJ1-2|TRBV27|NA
TGTGCCAGTAGCGAAATAGGGGGCAGGTATGGCTACACCTTC
CASSEIGGRYGYTF
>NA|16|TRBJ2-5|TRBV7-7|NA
TGTGCCAGCAGCTTCTCCCCGGGGAGTTCGAGGGAGACCCAGTACTTC
CASSFSPGSSRETQYF
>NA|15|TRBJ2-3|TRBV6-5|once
TGTGCCAGCGGAGGCGGAGCCTTATATGGCGATACGCAGTATTTT
CASGGGALYGDTQYF
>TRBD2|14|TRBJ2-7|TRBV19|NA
TGTGCCAGTAGCCCAGCGGGAGGGCACCACGAGCAGTACTTC
CASSPAGGHHEQYF
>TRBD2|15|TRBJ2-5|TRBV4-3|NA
TGCGCCAGCAGCCAAGGACTAGCGGTAATGGAGACCCAGTACTTC
CASSQGLAVMETQYF
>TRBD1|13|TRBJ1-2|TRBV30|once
TGTGCCTGGAGTACTGGGACAGACAATGGCTACACCTTC
CAWSTGTDNGYTF
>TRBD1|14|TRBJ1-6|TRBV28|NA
TGTGCCAGCAGTCCCGGGGACAGGGCCTCACCCCTCCACTTT
CASSPGDRASPLHF
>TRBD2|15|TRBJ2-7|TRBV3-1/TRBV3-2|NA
TGTGCCAGCAGCGCGGGACTAGCGGGAGCGGCCGAGCAGTACTTC
CASSAGLAGAAEQYF
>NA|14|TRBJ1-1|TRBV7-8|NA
TGTGCCAGCAGCTTAGCCGAAACGAACACTGAAGCTTTCTTT
CASSLAETNTEAFF
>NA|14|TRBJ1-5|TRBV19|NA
TGTGCCAGTACCGACTATGGAAGGGGACAGCCCCAGCATTTT
CASTDYGRGQPQHF
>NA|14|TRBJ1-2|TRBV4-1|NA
TGCGCCAGCAGCGAAATAGTGGGAGCTGATGGCTACACCTTC
CASSEIVGADGYTF
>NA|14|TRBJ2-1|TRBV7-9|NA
TGTGCCAGCAGCTTCGACGGCTCCTACAATGAGCAGTTCTTC
CASSFDGSYNEQFF
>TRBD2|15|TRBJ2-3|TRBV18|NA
TGTGCCAGCTCATCCGGGACTAGCGGCACAGATACGCAGTATTTT
CASSSGTSGTDTQYF
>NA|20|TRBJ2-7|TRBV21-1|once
TGTGCCAGCAGTCAAGAAAGGTGGGACAGGGGGTCCAGGAGCTCCTACGAGCAGTACTTC
CASSQERWDRGSRSSYEQYF
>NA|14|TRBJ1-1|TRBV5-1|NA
TGCGCCAGCAGCTTGAGGACAGAGGACACTGAAGCTTTCTTT
CASSLRTEDTEAFF
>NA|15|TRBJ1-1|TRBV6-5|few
TGTGCCAGCAGTTACTCACGGGGGGCTGGGACTGAAGCTTTCTTT
CASSYSRGAGTEAFF
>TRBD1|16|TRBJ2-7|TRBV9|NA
TGTGCCAGCAGCGGATGGGGGACAGGACGACGCTACGAGCAGTACTTC
CASSGWGTGRRYEQYF
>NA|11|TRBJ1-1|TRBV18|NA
TGTGCCAGCTCACCCGCAGGGACTGGTTTCTTT
CASSPAGTGFF
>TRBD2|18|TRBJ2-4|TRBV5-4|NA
TGTGCCAGCAGCTTGATGAGCGGGGGAGACCTAGCCAAAAACATTCAGTACTTC
CASSLMSGGDLAKNIQYF
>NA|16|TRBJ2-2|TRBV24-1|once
TGTGCCACCAGTGATGGGGACTCCAGGGGGGTCGGGGAGCTGTTTTTT
CATSDGDSRGVGELFF
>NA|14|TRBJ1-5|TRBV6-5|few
TGTGCCAGCAGTCCGCAGGGGTTGGCCCAGCCCCAGCATTTT
CASSPQGLAQPQHF
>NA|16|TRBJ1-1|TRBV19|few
TGTGCCAGTAGTAAAACAGGGAGTCTATTGGACACTGAAGCTTTCTTT
CASSKTGSLLDTEAFF
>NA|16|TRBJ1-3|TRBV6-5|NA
TGTGCCAGCAGTTACTCGGGCGCAAGCTCTGGAAACACCATATATTTT
CASSYSGASSGNTIYF
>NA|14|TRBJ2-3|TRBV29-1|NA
TGCAGCGTTGTACAGGGGGAGGGCCCAGATACGCAGTATTTT
CSVVQGEGPDTQYF
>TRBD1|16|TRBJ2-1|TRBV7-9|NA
TGTGCCAGCAGCCACCCCCTTGGACAGGTAGTCAATGAGCAGTTCTTC
CASSHPLGQVVNEQFF
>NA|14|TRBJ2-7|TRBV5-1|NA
TGCGCCAGCAGCTTGGAAGGGCCGCCATACGAGCAGTACTTC
CASSLEGPPYEQYF